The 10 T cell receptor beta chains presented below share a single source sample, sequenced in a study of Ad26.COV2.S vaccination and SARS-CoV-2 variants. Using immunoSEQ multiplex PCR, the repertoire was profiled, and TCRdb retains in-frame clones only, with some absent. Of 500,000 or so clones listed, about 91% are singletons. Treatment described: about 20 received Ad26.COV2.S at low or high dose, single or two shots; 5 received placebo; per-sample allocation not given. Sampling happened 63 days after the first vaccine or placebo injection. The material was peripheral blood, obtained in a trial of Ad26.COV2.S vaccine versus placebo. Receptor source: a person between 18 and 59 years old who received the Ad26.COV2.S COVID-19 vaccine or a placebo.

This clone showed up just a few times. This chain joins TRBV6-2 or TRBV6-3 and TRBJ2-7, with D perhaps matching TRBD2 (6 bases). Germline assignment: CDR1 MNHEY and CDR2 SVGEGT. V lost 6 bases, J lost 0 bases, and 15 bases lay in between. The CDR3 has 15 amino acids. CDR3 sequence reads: CASSTTRRVSYEQYF. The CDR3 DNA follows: TGTGCCAGCAGCACAACGCGGAGGGTCTCCTACGAGCAGTACTTC.

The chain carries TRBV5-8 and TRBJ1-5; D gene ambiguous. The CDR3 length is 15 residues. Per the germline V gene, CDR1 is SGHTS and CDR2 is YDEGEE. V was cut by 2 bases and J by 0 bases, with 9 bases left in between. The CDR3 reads CASSLWSYSNQPQHF. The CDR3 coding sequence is TGTGCCAGCAGCTTATGGAGTTATAGCAATCAGCCCCAGCATTTT.

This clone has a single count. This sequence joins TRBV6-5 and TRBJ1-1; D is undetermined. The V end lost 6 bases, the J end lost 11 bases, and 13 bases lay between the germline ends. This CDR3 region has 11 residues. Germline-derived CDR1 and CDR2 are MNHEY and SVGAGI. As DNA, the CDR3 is TGTGCCAGCAGGGAGAGAGGTGAGGCTTTCTTT. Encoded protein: CASRERGEAFF.

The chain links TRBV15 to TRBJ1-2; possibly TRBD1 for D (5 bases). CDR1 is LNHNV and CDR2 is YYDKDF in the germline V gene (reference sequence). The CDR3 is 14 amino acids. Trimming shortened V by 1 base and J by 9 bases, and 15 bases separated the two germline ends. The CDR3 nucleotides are TGTGCCACCAGCAGAGTTGGGGGGAAGCGTAGCTACACCTTC. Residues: CATSRVGGKRSYTF.

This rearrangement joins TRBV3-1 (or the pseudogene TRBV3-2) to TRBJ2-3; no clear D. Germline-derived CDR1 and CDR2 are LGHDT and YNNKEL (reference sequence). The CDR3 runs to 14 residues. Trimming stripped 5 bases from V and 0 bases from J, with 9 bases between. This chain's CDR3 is CASSYSRSTDTQYF. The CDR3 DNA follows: TGTGCCAGCAGCTATTCCCGAAGCACAGATACGCAGTATTTT.

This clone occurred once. Here the CDR3 reads CASSYSSRTATNEKLFF. Here the CDR3 DNA reads TGTGCCAGCAGTTACTCGAGCCGGACAGCAACTAATGAAAAACTGTTTTTT. The rearrangement joins TRBV6-2 or TRBV6-3 to TRBJ1-4, with D tentatively TRBD1 (6 bases). Between the trimmed V and J ends, which lost 0 bases and 0 bases, there was a span of 11 bases. This CDR3 is built from 17 residues. Germline V gene lookup returns CDR1 MNHEY and CDR2 SVGEGT.

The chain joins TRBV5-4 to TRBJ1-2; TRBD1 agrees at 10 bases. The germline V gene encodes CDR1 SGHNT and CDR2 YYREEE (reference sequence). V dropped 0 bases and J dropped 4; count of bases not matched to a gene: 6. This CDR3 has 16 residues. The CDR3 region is CASSLDGTGVGYGYTF. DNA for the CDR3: TGTGCCAGCAGCTTGGACGGGACAGGGGTGGGCTATGGCTACACCTTC.

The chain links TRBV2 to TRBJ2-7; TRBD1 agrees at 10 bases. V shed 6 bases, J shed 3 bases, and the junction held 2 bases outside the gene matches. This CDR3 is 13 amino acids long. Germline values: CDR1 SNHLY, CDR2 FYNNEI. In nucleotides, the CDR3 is TGTGCCAGCAGCGGACAGGGGGACTACGAGCAGTACTTC. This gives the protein CASSGQGDYEQYF.

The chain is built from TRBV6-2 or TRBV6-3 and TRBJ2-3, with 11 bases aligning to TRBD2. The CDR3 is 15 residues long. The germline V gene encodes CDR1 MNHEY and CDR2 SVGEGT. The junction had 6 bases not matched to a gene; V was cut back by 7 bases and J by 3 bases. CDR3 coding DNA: TGTGCCAGCAACCCACTAGCGGGAGTTACAGATACGCAGTATTTT. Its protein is CASNPLAGVTDTQYF.

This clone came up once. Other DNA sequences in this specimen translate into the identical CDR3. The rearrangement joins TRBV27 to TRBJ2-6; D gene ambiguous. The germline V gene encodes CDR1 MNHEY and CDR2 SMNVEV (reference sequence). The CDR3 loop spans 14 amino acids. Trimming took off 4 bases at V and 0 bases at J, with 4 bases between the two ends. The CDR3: CASSSGSGANVLTF. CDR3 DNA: TGTGCCAGCAGTTCAGGCTCTGGGGCCAACGTCCTGACTTTC.